The clone carrying this T cell receptor (beta chain) was observed at least ten times. Antigen: not known. Amplification yielded TCR beta CDR3 regions, with RNA transcripts as the source. HTBI primers drove first-round RT-PCR of the TCR CDR3. Each CDR3 protein is one row after TCRdb ran MiXCR on the multiplex PCR reads. The sample lists about 590,000 distinct CDR3 sequences; approximately 15% were seen once. Germline CDR1 reads SNHLY; CDR2 reads FYNNEI. The V gene lost 5 bases and the J gene lost 2 bases, with 19 bases spanning the gap. This CDR3 has 17 residues. These data originate in a study of T cells in Graves' hyperthyroidism and ophthalmopathy. About the research overall: Blood was drawn when the patient was first diagnosed and still untreated. Study results and caveats: Most expanded thyroid clonotypes above 0.001 also appeared in blood.

Clinical symptoms, serum thyroxine, TRAb, thyroid ultrasound and orbital computed tomography informed diagnoses. The chain combines TRBV2 with TRBJ1-3, with TRBD1 as a possible D gene (6 bases). The sequence derives from a woman aged 30 to 39 with Graves' hyperthyroidism. Material: blood. CDR3 amino acids: CASSQPDRQVPGNTIYF. Here the CDR3 DNA reads TGTGCCAGCAGTCAACCCGACCGACAGGTCCCTGGAAACACCATATATTTT.